This T cell receptor beta chain was profiled in a study of control samples from healthy donors and cancer patients. The data were produced by immunoSEQ multiplex PCR, yet TCRdb's version contains in-frame clones alone and is incomplete. The sample records roughly 100,000 clones, roughly 89% being singletons. V was trimmed by 5 bases and J by 4 bases, leaving 6 bases between them. The germline gives CDR1 LGHDT, CDR2 YNNKEL (reference sequence). This CDR3 contains 12 residues. Sequencing input: blood. The TCR originated in a man aged 30 to 39 in good health. The chain has TRBV3-1 (or the pseudogene TRBV3-2) and TRBJ1-5; D is uncertain. The CDR3 protein is CASSYLNQPQHF. Written as DNA, the CDR3 is TGTGCCAGCAGCTATCTTAATCAGCCCCAGCATTTT.